The 27 T cell receptor beta chains in this list originate from one sample, sequenced in a study of T cells in Graves' hyperthyroidism and ophthalmopathy. From RNA transcripts, TCR beta CDR3 regions were amplified. The HTBI set primed first-round TCR CDR3 RT-PCR. One entry per CDR3 protein results from TCRdb running MiXCR on the multiplex PCR reads. The sample shows around 370,000 distinct CDR3 sequences, less than 20% of them seen only once. The sequenced sample consisted of blood. Source of these receptors: a man younger than 30 with Graves' ophthalmopathy.

The chain recombines TRBV6-1 with TRBJ2-2; 9 bases align to TRBD1. The CDR3 runs 13 residues. Germline-derived CDR1 and CDR2 are MNHNS and SASEGT. The ends lost 8 bases at V and 9 bases at J; junction bases unmatched: 7. CDR3 sequence (DNA): TGTGCCAGCCGGGACAGGGAAGGGCGGGAGCTGTTTTTT. Its translation: CASRDREGRELFF.

With regard to this clonotype: This could be a read error, since a much larger clone is one nucleotide away. J is TRBJ2-5 and V is TRBV10-3; 7 bases are shared with TRBD1. Germline loops: CDR1 ENHRY, CDR2 SYGVKD. The CDR3 consists of 13 residues. CDR3 DNA sequence: TGTGCCACCCAGGGGGACAGCCAAGGGACCCAGTACTTC. Translating gives CATQGDSQGTQYF.

There are many counts of this clonotype. The CDR3 spells CASTLPYRGAQPQHF. DNA of the CDR3: TGTGCCAGCACCTTACCCTATCGGGGGGCCCAGCCCCAGCATTTT. The chain employs TRBV5-8 and TRBJ1-5; the D gene is possibly TRBD1 (6 bases). The V gene lost 6 bases and the J gene lost 7 bases, with 20 bases spanning the gap. The CDR3 contains 15 residues. The germline V gene encodes CDR1 SGHTS and CDR2 YDEGEE.

This clonotype was detected ten times or more. The V call is TRBV28, the J call TRBJ1-5; D gene unclear. Germline values: CDR1 MDHEN, CDR2 SYDVKM. This CDR3 spans 12 amino acids. The V gene lost 4 bases and the J gene lost 7 bases, with 8 bases spanning the gap. CDR3 DNA: TGTGCCAGCAGTTCAACATGGCAGCCCCAGCATTTT. Its translation: CASSSTWQPQHF. The full variable domain, rest sourced from reference TRBV28 and TRBJ1-5, is DVKVTQSSRYLVKRTGEKVFLECVQDMDHENMFWYRQDPGLGLRLIYFSYDVKMKEKGDIPEGYSVSREKKERFSLILESASTNQTSMYLCASSSTWQPQHFGDGTRLSIL.

The chain recombines TRBV9 with TRBJ1-5; D not certain. The CDR3 is 15 residues long. V was trimmed by 4 bases and J by 6 bases, leaving 17 bases between them. Germline loops: CDR1 SGDLS, CDR2 YYNGEE. The CDR3 is CASSPGSGIGQPQHF. CDR3 sequence (DNA): TGTGCCAGCAGCCCCGGGTCCGGGATTGGTCAGCCCCAGCATTTT.

This clonotype was seen repeatedly, ten times or more. The chain links TRBV6-6 to TRBJ2-1; D is unclear. CDR1 MNHNY and CDR2 SVGAGI come from the germline V gene (reference sequence). V lost 0 bases and J lost 4, with 13 bases in between. CDR3 length equals 16 residues. CDR3 sequence (DNA): TGTGCCAGCAGTTACTCTGCGGCAAGGTTTTACAATGAGCAGTTCTTC. Amino acid sequence: CASSYSAARFYNEQFF.

The table lists this clonotype with a few counts. The genes are TRBV9 and TRBJ2-2, with D maybe TRBD1 (6 bases). Germline V gene data show CDR1 as SGDLS and CDR2 as YYNGEE. The CDR3 loop spans 18 amino acids. V dropped 0 bases and J dropped 7 bases, with 22 bases sitting between them. The CDR3 region is CASSVGSQGPLRGGELFF. Written as DNA, the CDR3 is TGTGCCAGCAGCGTAGGATCCCAGGGGCCCTTGAGGGGCGGGGAGCTGTTTTTT.

This clonotype was found many times. The V and J genes are TRBV28 and TRBJ2-2; 7 bases line up with TRBD1. Losses at the gene ends were 7 bases for V and 8 bases for J; bases not matched to a gene: 13. CDR3 length: 15 amino acids. In germline, CDR1 is MDHEN, CDR2 SYDVKM. In DNA form, the CDR3 reads TGTGCCAGCAAGGGGACAGAGCGGCGAGAAGGGGAGCTGTTTTTT. This codes for CASKGTERREGELFF.

Remarks on this clonotype: A read error may explain this, as a much larger clone is one base away. This likely comes from a read error, as the CDR3 has no conserved phenylalanine or tryptophan at its end. V gene TRBV7-9 combines with J gene TRBJ2-1; no clear D gene. V lost 6 bases and J 6 bases, leaving 3 bases between the germline ends. This CDR3 is built from 10 residues. Germline lookup yields CDR1 SEHNR and CDR2 FQNEAQ (reference sequence). The CDR3 is CASRGNEQFS. The CDR3 nucleotides are TGTGCCAGCAGGGGCAATGAGCAGTTCTCC.

This clonotype was counted between two and nine times. This chain joins TRBV11-2 and TRBJ2-2, with D maybe TRBD2 (5 bases). V was pared by 7 bases and J by 11 bases, with 11 bases between. Germline V lookup: CDR1 SGHAT, CDR2 FQNNGV. The CDR3 is 11 amino acids. The CDR3 bases are TGTGCCAGCACCCGGACTTTAGAGCTGTTTTTT. Encoded protein: CASTRTLELFF.

This sequence joins TRBV4-1 and TRBJ1-5; D is possibly TRBD1 (6 bases). Germline V gene data show CDR1 as MGHRA and CDR2 as YSYEKL. V lost 0 bases and J 7 bases, leaving 13 bases between the germline ends. The CDR3 is 15 residues long. The CDR3 here is CASSQEGDIWQPQHF. The CDR3, as DNA: TGCGCCAGCAGCCAAGAGGGGGACATTTGGCAGCCCCAGCATTTT.

The sample holds a few counts of this clonotype. The rearrangement joins TRBV5-1 to TRBJ2-2; no clear D. Germline V gene lookup returns CDR1 SGHRS and CDR2 YFSETQ. The CDR3 is 14 amino acids. The V end lost 3 bases, the J end lost 0 bases, and 6 bases lay between the germline ends. CDR3 sequence: CASSSRSNTGELFF. The CDR3, as DNA: TGCGCCAGCAGCTCGAGGTCGAACACCGGGGAGCTGTTTTTT.

There are many counts of this clonotype. The chain joins TRBV12-3 or TRBV12-4 to TRBJ1-5, with a tentative D call TRBD1 (6 bases). Deletions cut 5 bases from V and 2 bases from J, with 16 bases between. The CDR3 consists of 16 residues. CDR3 DNA sequence: TGTGCCAGCAGTCCGCGGGGGGAGGGGGGCAATCAGCCCCAGCATTTT. It encodes CASSPRGEGGNQPQHF.

In this sample, this clonotype turned up a few times. The chain has TRBV7-8 and TRBJ1-5; weak D call: TRBD1 (6 bases). Germline assignment: CDR1 SGHVS and CDR2 FQNEAQ. Trimming removed 5 bases from V and 1 base from J, with 12 bases in between. The CDR3 runs 15 residues. CDR3 DNA: TGTGCCAGCAGCCATTACAGGGCAAGCAATCAGCCCCAGCATTTT. This sequence encodes CASSHYRASNQPQHF.

There are many counts of this clonotype. The CDR3 DNA follows: TGTGCCAGCAGCTCCACAGGGGTGAACGAGCAGTACTTC. Its protein product is CASSSTGVNEQYF. The chain uses TRBV7-9 and TRBJ2-7; the match to TRBD1 covers 7 bases. With 4 bases clipped from V and 5 bases from J, the junction kept 5 bases outside the gene matches. CDR1 is SEHNR and CDR2 is FQNEAQ in the germline V gene (reference sequence). The CDR3 is 13 amino acids.

This clonotype was detected a few times. V and J are TRBV9 and TRBJ2-1, with 9 bases fitting TRBD1. V gave up 4 bases and J gave up 6 bases; unmatched junction bases: 8. The CDR3 loop spans 15 amino acids. Per germline, CDR1 SGDLS and CDR2 YYNGEE. The CDR3 protein is CASSLGTGPSNEQFF. DNA of the CDR3: TGTGCCAGCAGCCTTGGGACAGGGCCAAGCAATGAGCAGTTCTTC.

This clonotype was counted ten times or more. The chain combines TRBV7-9 with TRBJ1-1; D remains ambiguous. CDR1 is SEHNR and CDR2 is FQNEAQ in the germline V gene (reference sequence). V lost 3 bases to trimming and J lost 0 bases, with 14 bases between them. This CDR3 has 16 amino acids. CDR3 region: CASSLGSQLLNTEAFF. CDR3 coding DNA: TGTGCCAGCAGCTTGGGTTCACAGCTATTGAACACTGAAGCTTTCTTT.

In this sample, this clonotype turned up once. The V gene is TRBV27, the J gene TRBJ2-3; 12 nucleotides match TRBD2. Germline CDR1 is MNHEY and CDR2 is SMNVEV (reference sequence). The CDR3 length is 17 residues. V was clipped by 0 bases and J by 5 bases; unmatched bases: 6. The CDR3 sequence: CASSLSLAGGHIDTQYF. CDR3 DNA sequence: TGTGCCAGCAGTTTATCGCTAGCGGGGGGGCACATAGATACGCAGTATTTT.

A note on this clonotype: This may arise from a read error, as a much more abundant clone is one base away. The V call is TRBV2, the J call TRBJ2-7; the match to TRBD2 covers 10 bases. Germline V gene lookup returns CDR1 SNHLY and CDR2 FYNNEI. Trimming at V came to 2 bases and at J to 2 bases, leaving 3 bases not matched to a gene. This CDR3 region has 15 residues. CDR3 amino acids: CASSELAGGTYEQYF. The CDR3 DNA follows: TGTGCCAGCAGTGAATTAGCGGGGGGAACCTACGAGCAGTACTTC.

This clonotype was seen at least ten times. The chain has TRBV5-1 and TRBJ2-3, with D maybe TRBD1 (5 bases). CDR1 SGHRS and CDR2 YFSETQ come from the germline V gene. Trimming took off 7 bases at V and 4 bases at J, with 13 bases between the two ends. The CDR3 loop spans 13 amino acids. The CDR3 nucleotides are TGCGCCAGCTATAGAGACAGCCCAGATACGCAGTATTTT. Translation gives CASYRDSPDTQYF.

The table lists this clonotype with many counts. The gene calls are TRBV3-1 and TRBJ2-1; D unresolved. In germline, CDR1 is LGHDT, CDR2 YNNKEL (reference sequence). V was pared by 0 bases and J by 4 bases, with 10 bases between. CDR3 length: 15 amino acids. Here the CDR3 DNA reads TGTGCCAGCAGCCAAGACCAGAACACTTACAATGAGCAGTTCTTC. Its protein is CASSQDQNTYNEQFF.

This clonotype was detected only once. This may come from a read error, since a much larger clone is one base off. The chain couples TRBV12-3 or TRBV12-4 to TRBJ1-1; the match to TRBD1 covers 8 bases. There are 16 residues in the CDR3. V lost 2 bases, J lost 4 bases, and 9 bases stayed unmatched. CDR3 in DNA: TGTGCCAGCAGTTTATCAGGGGGCCGGATGAGCACTGAAGCTTTCTTT. It encodes CASSLSGGRMSTEAFF.

As for this clonotype: A much larger clone lies a single base off, so this may be a read error. The CDR3 DNA follows: TGTACCAGCAGTCTTGGACGGCCCGTTGATTCACCCCTCCACTTT. It codes for CTSSLGRPVDSPLHF. The chain joins TRBV28 to TRBJ1-6; D uncertain. The germline V gene encodes CDR1 MDHEN and CDR2 SYDVKM. The CDR3 runs to 15 residues.

This clonotype was recorded many times. This chain's CDR3 is CASSQPAGGPHYEQYF. In DNA form, the CDR3 reads TGTGCCAGCAGCCAACCGGCGGGGGGCCCTCACTACGAGCAGTACTTC. V usage is TRBV3-1 and J usage is TRBJ2-7; TRBD2 matches 8 bases. CDR1 LGHDT and CDR2 YNNKEL come from the germline V gene (reference sequence). The J segment lost 3 bases and the V segment lost 2 bases, leaving 9 bases of the junction unmatched. The CDR3 length is 16 residues.

CDR3 protein: CAISVGGREAFF. The CDR3 bases are TGTGCCATCAGTGTGGGCGGCCGCGAAGCTTTCTTT. This sequence joins TRBV10-3 and TRBJ1-1; no definite D call. The CDR3 is made up of 12 amino acids. Per germline, CDR1 ENHRY and CDR2 SYGVKD. The ends were cut back, 4 bases at V and 8 bases at J, with 11 bases in the middle.

This clonotype appeared a few times. This chain joins TRBV5-1 and TRBJ1-4; 10 nucleotides match TRBD1. The CDR3 is 16 amino acids. From germline, CDR1 is SGHRS and CDR2 YFSETQ. Germline trimming cut 0 bases from V and 5 bases from J; bases unmatched to any gene: 4. CDR3 sequence (DNA): TGCGCCAGCAGCTTGGAGGGGGGACAGGGGAATGAAAAACTGTTTTTT. This codes for CASSLEGGQGNEKLFF.

V gene TRBV28 combines with J gene TRBJ1-1; the match to TRBD1 covers 9 bases. The CDR3 loop spans 14 amino acids. Trimming at V came to 4 bases and at J to 8 bases, leaving 8 bases not matched to a gene. Per the germline V gene, CDR1 is MDHEN and CDR2 is SYDVKM. The DNA of the CDR3 is TGTGCCAGCAGTTCCAACCTGGGACAGGGAGAAGCTTTCTTT. This codes for CASSSNLGQGEAFF.